This T cell receptor (beta chain) was obtained from a study of T cells in Graves' hyperthyroidism and ophthalmopathy. Looked up from germline, CDR1 is MGHDK and CDR2 is SYGVNS. The V gene lost 1 base and the J gene lost 5 bases, with 20 bases spanning the gap. The CDR3 runs to 17 residues. RNA transcripts yielded amplified TCR beta CDR3 regions. The HTBI primer set served for first-round RT-PCR of the TCR CDR3. TCRdb recomputed calls from the multiplex PCR reads with MiXCR, one row per CDR3 protein. The sample lists more than 300,000 distinct CDR3 sequences; around 18% were seen once. This clonotype was observed a handful of times.

The clonotype was recovered from a man aged 18-30 years with Graves' ophthalmopathy. The sample was blood. V usage is TRBV25-1 and J usage is TRBJ2-5; a possible D gene is TRBD1 (7 bases). Written as DNA, the CDR3 is TGTGCCAGCAGTGAATGGTTGTTGGAGGGGGCCTTGGAGACCCAGTACTTC. Residues: CASSEWLLEGALETQYF.